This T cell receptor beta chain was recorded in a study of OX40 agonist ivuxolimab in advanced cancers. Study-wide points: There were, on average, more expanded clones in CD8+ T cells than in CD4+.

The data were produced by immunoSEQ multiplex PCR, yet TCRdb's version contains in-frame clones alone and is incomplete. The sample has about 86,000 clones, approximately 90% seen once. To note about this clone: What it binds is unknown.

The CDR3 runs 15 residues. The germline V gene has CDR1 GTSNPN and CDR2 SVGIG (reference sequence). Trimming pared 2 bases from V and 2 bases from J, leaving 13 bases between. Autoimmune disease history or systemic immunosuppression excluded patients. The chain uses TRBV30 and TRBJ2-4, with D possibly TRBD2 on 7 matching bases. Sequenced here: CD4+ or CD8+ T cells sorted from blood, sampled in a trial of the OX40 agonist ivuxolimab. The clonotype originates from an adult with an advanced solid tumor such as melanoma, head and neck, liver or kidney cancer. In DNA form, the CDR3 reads TGTGCCTGGAGTCGAGGGGGGGCCTCCAAAAACATTCAGTACTTC. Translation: CAWSRGGASKNIQYF.